This T cell receptor (beta chain) was sequenced for a study of vaccination and CD4 T cells after COVID-19. Overall study context: Samples after vaccination came a median around 70 days past dose two, ranging 14 to 241. Each of the control cultures got a CEFX pool, an HIV-1 Nef pool, or no peptide.

Comment on this clonotype: The antigen remains unidentified.

The treatment denotes: approximately nine-day PBMC culture with coronavirus spike peptide pools or control peptides (ViraFEST assay). ViraFEST used peptide pools to expand antigen-specific T cells and subsequently sequenced their TCRs. The germline V gene has CDR1 DFQATT and CDR2 SNEGSKA (reference sequence). With 2 bases removed from V and 6 bases from J, the gap between germline ends came to 8 bases. This CDR3 is built from 12 residues. Cultured CD4+ T-cell DNA underwent Oncomine TCR Beta short-read sequencing. TCRdb reanalysed the PCR reads using MiXCR and keeps one entry per CDR3 protein. The repertoire holds around 4,000 distinct CDR3 sequences, with about 20% as singletons.

Sequencing was carried out using CD4+ T cells from blood, cultured in vitro. The clonotype originates from a human donor who had recovered from COVID-19. V is TRBV20-1 and J is TRBJ2-1; no clear D gene. The CDR3: CSARLVSNEQFF. CDR3 sequence (DNA): TGCAGTGCTAGATTGGTGTCCAATGAGCAGTTCTTC.